This T cell receptor beta chain comes out of a study of blood T cell repertoires in COVID-19 (TCRdb year 2020). At the level of the whole study: Collaborator samples came from the United States, Italy and Spain and covered acute and convalescent phases of COVID-19. The prospective study material was composed of cDNA or gDNA derived from T cells, B-cell-depleted T cells, or PBMCs. The dataset comprised deeply sampled blood TCRbeta repertoires from subjects exposed to, actively infected with, or recovered from COVID-19. The repertoires were released in a freely available public database intended as a resource for research on the immune response to SARS-CoV-2. Samples came from the ongoing ImmuneRACE study (first 160 participants) plus 1,254 subjects from 6 global collaborators. A de-identified subject ID, COVID-19 status, age in years and sex were almost always included in the sample metadata. Where available, HLA class I and class II types were obtained from metadata supplied by the sample provider rather than from assay-based typing.

The germline V gene provides CDR1 KGHDR and CDR2 SFDVKD. The CDR3 contains 13 residues, cysteine and phenylalanine counted. Of the read, only the CDR3 DNA is kept; its 39 bases are in frame from base 1. Trimming at the junction amounts to 1 base on V and 6 bases on J, and the germline ends lie 8 bases apart. For this clone: Its antigen remains undetermined. Base qualities are not provided; no much larger clone lies one nucleotide away.

TCRbeta CDR3 regions were amplified from genomic DNA using the immunoSEQ Assay, a bias-controlled multiplex PCR. As for the authors' bioinformatics: Nucleated cell counts per sample were estimated from amplification of reference gene primers within the assay. To quantify the absolute abundance of each unique TCRbeta CDR3 rearrangement, sequence reads were collapsed and filtered. For each sample, productive Simpson clonality was calculated as the square root of Simpson's diversity index across productive rearrangements. As stored in TCRdb, this immuneACCESS dataset retains in-frame rearrangements with V and J assigned. A fraction of the clones does not appear; measured against another copy, unresolved V genes explain less than half of the discrepancy, and the remainder lacks a known reason. Clone size and the V and J calls come from that table; the DNA yielded D and trimming. This sample is represented by 180,000 or so clones; approximately 86% of them were singletons. Together, the top ten hold 9.8% of the sample.

Collaborating institutions collected whole blood in K2EDTA tubes following their own protocols. For TCRbeta analysis, collaborator samples were shipped as frozen whole blood, as isolated PBMCs, or as DNA extracted from either sample type. What the work shows at the level of the full study, not this receptor alone: The quantity of clinical and demographic metadata differed by source and by participant and was supplied without curation.

Here the chain combines TRBV24-1 and TRBJ1-2; the D gene is perhaps TRBD1, on 6 matching bases. The TCR was taken from a woman older than 75 with acute or convalescent COVID-19. The sample consisted of peripheral blood. The bases read TGTGCCACCAGTGATTTCAGGGGAGATGGCTACACCTTC. Translated, this is CATSDFRGDGYTF.